Described below is a single T cell receptor beta chain sequence and its context. Its antigen is not known. The source of the sample is a study of graft-versus-host responses after intestinal transplantation. Study in general: Recipients across the board were started on anti-thymocyte globulin induction, then kept on tacrolimus and steroids for around three years.

Clones were sequenced by immunoSEQ multiplex PCR, and TCRdb holds only the in-frame ones, with some missing. This sample has roughly 50,000 clones; around 90% occur once, and the top ten carry almost 2.5%. This CDR3 contains 16 residues. Germline CDR1 LNHDA, CDR2 SQIVND (reference sequence). V was cut by 6 bases and J by 1 base, with 16 bases left in between. The study, taken as a whole, reports: Early declines in HvG clones that occurred post-transplant were associated with peak circulating GvH clone levels.

The specimen comprised unstimulated CD4+ T cells sorted from spleen or lymph node cells, sampled before transplant. The sequence came from a human donor who was the organ donor for an intestinal transplant. This chain uses TRBV19 with TRBJ1-5; no firm D call. The CDR3 protein is CASSRGGILSNQPQHF. In DNA, the CDR3 is TGTGCCAGTAGCCGTGGAGGGATCCTAAGCAATCAGCCCCAGCATTTT. The full variable domain, in which reference TRBV19 and TRBJ1-5 provide the parts outside the CDR3, is DGGITQSPKYLFRKEGQNVTLSCEQNLNHDAMYWYRQDPGQGLRLIYYSQIVNDFQKGDIAEGYSVSREKKESFPLTVTSAQKNPTAFYLCASSRGGILSNQPQHFGDGTRLSIL.